What follows are 25 T cell receptor beta chains derived from one specimen sequenced in a study of response to subunit inactivated influenza vaccine. TCRdb fed the RT-PCR reads into MiXCR, producing one record per CDR3 protein. The table has around 480,000 distinct CDR3 sequences, 10% to 11% seen once. Sequenced material: PBMCs from blood, taken about 40 days after vaccination. These receptors were taken from a man aged 45-60 years who received an inactivated influenza vaccine.

This clonotype was recorded a few times. V gene TRBV24-1 combines with J gene TRBJ2-3; TRBD2 is a possible D gene (6 bases). The germline CDR1 and CDR2 sequences are KGHDR and SFDVKD. With 9 bases removed from V and 1 base from J, the gap between germline ends came to 16 bases. CDR3 length: 15 amino acids. The CDR3 loop is CATGDRDSGTDTQYF. The CDR3 bases are TGTGCCACCGGAGATCGGGACTCCGGCACAGATACGCAGTATTTT.

This clonotype has more than one count but fewer than ten. The V and J genes are TRBV20-1 and TRBJ2-3, with 8 bases fitting TRBD1. Germline lookup yields CDR1 DFQATT and CDR2 SNEGSKA (reference sequence). J was trimmed by 2 bases and V by 6 bases; bases with no gene match: 13. The CDR3 runs 16 residues. DNA of the CDR3: TGCAGTGCCCTTCTACTTGACAGGGGCAACACAGATACGCAGTATTTT. This gives the protein CSALLLDRGNTDTQYF.

The chain joins TRBV20-1 to TRBJ1-5; 8 bases fit TRBD1. The germline V gene encodes CDR1 DFQATT and CDR2 SNEGSKA (reference sequence). Unmatched junction bases numbered 7, after V lost 0 bases and J lost 6 bases. CDR3 length equals 15 residues. CDR3 DNA sequence: TGCAGTGCTAGAGATTCCTCAGGGGGCAGTCAGCCCCAGCATTTT. Its protein is CSARDSSGGSQPQHF.

The chain uses TRBV20-1 and TRBJ2-1, with 11 bases identical to TRBD1. This CDR3 spans 15 amino acids. Trimming took 6 bases from V and 6 from J; bases not matched to a gene: 10. Germline lookup yields CDR1 DFQATT and CDR2 SNEGSKA (reference sequence). This CDR3 is CSASGQGAFSNEQFF. In DNA form, the CDR3 reads TGCAGTGCCTCAGGACAGGGGGCCTTCTCCAATGAGCAGTTCTTC.

This clonotype was recorded many times. The chain employs TRBV28 and TRBJ2-5, with 11 bases matching TRBD2. Germline CDR1 is MDHEN and CDR2 is SYDVKM. The J segment lost 5 bases and the V segment lost 3 bases, leaving 5 bases of the junction unmatched. The CDR3 is 15 amino acids. The CDR3 spells CASSFYASGRETQYF. The CDR3 DNA sequence: TGTGCCAGCAGTTTTTATGCTAGCGGGAGGGAGACCCAGTACTTC.

V usage is TRBV4-2 and J usage is TRBJ2-3; no clear D gene. Trimming took 5 bases from V and 4 from J, leaving 16 bases between them. This CDR3 is built from 15 residues. Germline lookup yields CDR1 LGHNA and CDR2 YNFKEQ. CDR3 coding DNA: TGTGCCAGCAGCACCGGGCTCCACAGCTCAGATACGCAGTATTTT. Translation gives CASSTGLHSSDTQYF.

The V gene is TRBV9, the J gene TRBJ1-6; D might be TRBD1 (6 bases). The V end was cut by 5 bases, the J end by 5 bases, with 14 bases between. From germline, CDR1 is SGDLS and CDR2 YYNGEE. The CDR3 runs to 15 residues. CDR3 sequence: CASRGQGPNNSPLHF. CDR3 nucleotide sequence: TGTGCCAGCAGGGGACAAGGTCCGAATAATTCACCCCTCCACTTT.

The CDR3 sequence: CAISRSDNNYGYTF. CDR3 coding DNA: TGTGCCATCAGTAGATCGGACAACAACTATGGCTACACCTTC. The rearrangement links TRBV10-3 to TRBJ1-2; the D gene is possibly TRBD1 (5 bases). With 5 bases removed from V and 2 bases from J, the gap between germline ends came to 12 bases. From germline, CDR1 is ENHRY and CDR2 SYGVKD. This CDR3 contains 14 residues.

V is TRBV12-3 or TRBV12-4 and J is TRBJ2-1, with TRBD1 identical over 8 bases. The CDR3 runs to 15 residues. V was clipped by 3 bases and J by 4 bases; unmatched bases: 5. In nucleotides, the CDR3 is TGTGCCAGCAGTTTTCCCAGGGGGCCTTACAATGAGCAGTTCTTC. Its protein is CASSFPRGPYNEQFF.

The chain couples TRBV6-1 to TRBJ2-5; 10 nucleotides line up with TRBD2. Germline V CDR1 and CDR2: MNHNS, SASEGT. The CDR3 is 15 residues long. V was pared by 6 bases and J by 4 bases, with 8 bases of the junction left unmatched. CDR3 DNA sequence: TGTGCCAGCAGCCCAGCGGGGGGGCCGCGAGAGACCCAGTACTTC. Residues: CASSPAGGPRETQYF.

This clonotype has just a few counts. The V and J genes are TRBV5-1 and TRBJ1-1; D unclear. Germline CDR1 reads SGHRS; CDR2 reads YFSETQ. The CDR3 is 14 residues long. Trimming cost V 0 bases and J 4 bases, with 10 bases left between them. DNA of the CDR3: TGCGCCAGCAGCTTGGCCGGATTGAGCACTGAAGCTTTCTTT. Its protein product is CASSLAGLSTEAFF.

The genes are TRBV4-3 and TRBJ2-5, with a possible D match to TRBD2 (7 bases). The germline V gene has CDR1 LGHNA and CDR2 YSLEER. V shed 1 base and J shed 2 bases, with 11 bases lying between them. The CDR3 has 15 amino acids. The DNA for the CDR3 is TGCGCCAGCAGCCAAGCCAAGGGGGGGCAAGAGACCCAGTACTTC. Protein product: CASSQAKGGQETQYF.

This clonotype occurred a few times. The genes are TRBV6-4 and TRBJ1-1; TRBD1 might be the D (5 bases). V was shortened by 5 bases and J by 5 bases, with 12 bases between the two germline ends. Germline CDR1 is MRHNA and CDR2 is SNTAGT. The CDR3 loop spans 13 amino acids. The CDR3 DNA follows: TGTGCCAGCAGTCTTCATGACAGTACTGAAGCTTTCTTT. Translated, it gives CASSLHDSTEAFF.

At least ten counts were recorded for this clonotype. V usage is TRBV7-9 and J usage is TRBJ2-3; no clear D gene. CDR3 length equals 14 residues. Germline V CDR1 and CDR2: SEHNR, FQNEAQ (reference sequence). Deletions cut 1 base from V and 1 base from J, with 6 bases between. The CDR3 loop is CASSLVVGTDTQYF. In nucleotides, the CDR3 is TGTGCCAGCAGCTTAGTAGTAGGCACAGATACGCAGTATTTT.

V usage is TRBV6-5 and J usage is TRBJ2-3, with 9 nucleotides matching TRBD2. This CDR3 spans 14 amino acids. The ends lost 2 bases at V and 6 bases at J; junction bases unmatched: 3. CDR1 is MNHEY and CDR2 is SVGAGI in the germline V gene. CDR3 DNA: TGTGCCAGCAGTTACGTAGCGGGGGCGGATACGCAGTATTTT. Protein sequence: CASSYVAGADTQYF.

The table lists this clonotype with a few counts. V usage is TRBV28 and J usage is TRBJ1-3, with D perhaps matching TRBD1 (5 bases). This CDR3 spans 16 amino acids. Trimming took off 9 bases at V and 0 bases at J, with 18 bases between the two ends. Germline V lookup: CDR1 MDHEN, CDR2 SYDVKM. The CDR3 sequence: CASGRTGPISGNTIYF. The CDR3 DNA reads as TGTGCCAGTGGCCGGACGGGGCCTATCTCTGGAAACACCATATATTTT.

This clonotype was seen a handful of times. This rearrangement joins TRBV20-1 to TRBJ2-7, with D perhaps matching TRBD2 (5 bases). Trimming took 6 bases from V and 5 from J, leaving 17 bases between them. The germline CDR1 and CDR2 sequences are DFQATT and SNEGSKA (reference sequence). CDR3 length equals 13 residues. This CDR3 is CSARNILRDEQYF. For the CDR3, the DNA is TGCAGTGCCCGCAATATTTTGAGGGACGAGCAGTACTTC.

The chain uses TRBV10-2 and TRBJ1-2; D is unresolved. The CDR3 has 14 amino acids. Trimming took 4 bases from V and 0 from J, leaving 9 bases between them. The V gene's germline CDR1 is WSHSY and CDR2 SAAADI. The CDR3 nucleotides are TGCGCCAGCAGTGTTAACCAAGCTAACTATGGCTACACCTTC. Protein sequence: CASSVNQANYGYTF.

The chain combines TRBV7-2 with TRBJ2-7, with TRBD1 matching over 8 bases. CDR1 and CDR2 (germline): SGHTA, FQGNSA. The CDR3 spans 14 residues. The ends lost 5 bases at V and 5 bases at J; junction bases unmatched: 8. CDR3 DNA sequence: TGTGCCAGCAGCCCCTGGACAGGGAGCGACGAGCAGTACTTC. This gives the protein CASSPWTGSDEQYF.

This clonotype has just a few counts. The rearrangement joins TRBV6-5 to TRBJ1-1, with D possibly TRBD1 on 5 matching bases. Between the trimmed V and J ends, which lost 4 bases and 3 bases, there was a span of 15 bases. This CDR3 is built from 15 residues. Per germline, CDR1 MNHEY and CDR2 SVGAGI. In DNA, the CDR3 is TGTGCCAGCAGTTCCAGGGCAGGGACGTACACTGAAGCTTTCTTT. It yields the protein CASSSRAGTYTEAFF.

This clonotype was found a few times. J is TRBJ2-7 and V is TRBV11-1; D tentatively fits TRBD1 or TRBD2 (5 bases each). This CDR3 is built from 20 residues. V gave up 2 bases and J gave up 5 bases, with 31 bases separating them. Germline CDR1 SGHAT, CDR2 FQDESV (reference sequence). The DNA of the CDR3 is TGTGCCAGCAGCTTACCTCTGAAGCCCTCAATGGGGGAGAAGGTCCACGAGCAGTACTTC. Translating it yields CASSLPLKPSMGEKVHEQYF.

This clonotype was seen only a few times. The CDR3 coding sequence is TGCGCCAGCAGCCAAGAGGGAAGGGGGAAAGGGGAGCTGTTTTTT. It is translated as CASSQEGRGKGELFF. The V call is TRBV4-3, the J call TRBJ2-2; D is perhaps TRBD1 (6 bases). V was clipped by 0 bases and J by 8 bases, with 13 bases between them. This CDR3 spans 15 amino acids. CDR1 LGHNA and CDR2 YSLEER come from the germline V gene.

This clonotype was picked up many times. V gene TRBV5-1 combines with J gene TRBJ2-1; D perhaps matches TRBD2 (6 bases). The CDR3 sequence is 11 residues long. V lost 5 bases and J lost 14, with 14 bases in between. The germline CDR1 and CDR2 sequences are SGHRS and YFSETQ. For the CDR3, the DNA is TGCGCCAGCAGGGACGGGACTGTAGAGTTCTTC. Amino acids: CASRDGTVEFF.

The V gene is TRBV15, the J gene TRBJ2-5, with D perhaps matching TRBD1 (7 bases). The germline V and J ends were trimmed by 1 base and 9 bases, with 18 bases remaining between them. The CDR3 covers 15 residues. The germline gives CDR1 LNHNV, CDR2 YYDKDF (reference sequence). As DNA, the CDR3 is TGTGCCACCAGCAGAGGAATGTTAGGGGGCGGGGCCCAGTACTTC. It specifies CATSRGMLGGGAQYF.

Comments on this clonotype: A much bigger clone sits one base away, suggesting this may be a read error. The chain links TRBV6-1 to TRBJ1-1; weak D call: TRBD1 (5 bases). Germline assignment: CDR1 MNHNS and CDR2 SASEGT. The V end was cut by 7 bases, the J end by 1 base, with 16 bases between. The CDR3 totals 15 residues. The CDR3, as DNA: TGTGCCAGCACTCTCACCGGGACGACGAACACTGAAGCTTTCTTT. Translation: CASTLTGTTNTEAFF.